Presented here are 20 T cell receptor beta chains from one specimen sequenced in a study of shared clonotypes between healthy human individuals. The protocol was immunoSEQ multiplex PCR, while the TCRdb copy is restricted to in-frame clones and leaves out a portion. The top ten clones hold 12% of a sample with hundreds of thousands of clones, roughly 79% of them seen once. Sequencing input: PBMCs. These receptors all come from a middle-aged woman in good health. Some clones in this sample may be carry-over from other donors' samples.

The chain has TRBV7-9 and TRBJ1-4, with D perhaps matching TRBD1 (6 bases). Looked up from germline, CDR1 is SEHNR and CDR2 is FQNEAQ (reference sequence). The CDR3 loop spans 13 amino acids. V was trimmed by 5 bases and J by 7 bases, leaving 11 bases between them. CDR3 residues: CASSPKGGEKLFF. CDR3 sequence (DNA): TGTGCCAGCAGCCCAAAAGGGGGTGAAAAACTGTTTTTT.

A single count supports this clone. The chain uses TRBV7-9 and TRBJ1-2; tentatively, D is TRBD1 (5 bases). The V end was cut by 0 bases, the J end by 13 bases, with 15 bases between. Germline V CDR1 and CDR2: SEHNR, FQNEAQ (reference sequence). The CDR3 sequence is 13 residues long. CDR3 residues: CASSLAFGGRCTF. In DNA, the CDR3 is TGTGCCAGCAGCTTAGCGTTCGGGGGGAGGTGCACCTTC.

The table lists this clone with a count of one. The V and J genes are TRBV28 and TRBJ1-3; 9 nucleotides agree with TRBD1. CDR3 size: 15 residues. V was clipped by 6 bases and J by 6 bases; unmatched bases: 9. Germline V lookup: CDR1 MDHEN, CDR2 SYDVKM. CDR3 coding DNA: TGTGCCAGCAGACCCCCGGGACAGGGTTTAAACACCATATATTTT. Its translation: CASRPPGQGLNTIYF.

The chain carries TRBV29-1 and TRBJ2-5, with TRBD1 identical over 9 bases. The CDR3 spans 18 residues. V trimming: 6 bases; J trimming: 5 bases; junction bases outside the gene matches: 22. Germline V gives CDR1 SQVTM, CDR2 ANQGSEA. CDR3 DNA: TGCAGCGTCAACCGCCCCGGGACAGGGAGTTTAATTTCCGAGACCCAGTACTTC. This translates into CSVNRPGTGSLISETQYF.

This clone was counted a few times. The genes are TRBV27 and TRBJ1-1; possibly TRBD1 for D (5 bases). CDR1 is MNHEY and CDR2 is SMNVEV in the germline V gene (reference sequence). Trimming took 5 bases from V and 0 from J, leaving 16 bases between them. This CDR3 region has 16 residues. CDR3 residues: CASSLSPGLLNTEAFF. DNA of the CDR3: TGTGCCAGCAGTCTGAGTCCGGGACTCCTGAACACTGAAGCTTTCTTT.

The chain recombines TRBV5-1 with TRBJ2-7; 8 positions match TRBD1. The CDR3 is 13 residues long. CDR1 and CDR2 from the germline V gene are SGHRS and YFSETQ. Trimming at V came to 5 bases and at J to 6 bases, leaving 7 bases not matched to a gene. The CDR3 DNA sequence: TGCGCCAGCAGTCAGGGGGCCTCTCTCGAGCAGTACTTC. Encoded protein: CASSQGASLEQYF.

The V call is TRBV7-9, the J call TRBJ2-1; TRBD1 matches 8 bases. Germline CDR1 and CDR2: SEHNR and FQNEAQ (reference sequence). After removal of 6 bases from V and 0 bases from J, the junction contained 7 bases not matched to a gene. The CDR3 runs 16 residues. This chain's CDR3 is CASSTTGGVSYNEQFF. CDR3 DNA: TGTGCCAGCAGTACTACAGGGGGAGTCTCCTACAATGAGCAGTTCTTC.

V and J are TRBV5-1 and TRBJ2-3; 9 nucleotides line up with TRBD2. CDR3 length: 20 residues. V was pared by 1 base and J by 2 bases, with 17 bases of the junction left unmatched. Looked up from germline, CDR1 is SGHRS and CDR2 is YFSETQ. The CDR3 sequence: CASSLYGGAGASGNTDTQYF. CDR3 bases: TGCGCCAGCAGCTTGTATGGCGGCGCGGGGGCTAGCGGGAACACAGATACGCAGTATTTT.

Turning to this clone: This specimen includes other DNA sequences encoding the same CDR3. The gene calls are TRBV30 and TRBJ1-4, with no clear D. Per the germline V gene, CDR1 is GTSNPN and CDR2 is SVGIG (reference sequence). The germline V and J ends were trimmed by 0 bases and 6 bases, with 5 bases remaining between them. This CDR3 has 12 amino acids. CDR3 residues: CAWSVLDEKLFF. CDR3 DNA: TGTGCCTGGAGTGTATTGGATGAAAAACTGTTTTTT. The whole variable domain, filled in from reference TRBV30 and TRBJ1-4, reads SQTIHQWPATLVQPVGSPLSLECTVEGTSNPNLYWYRQAAGRGLQLLFYSVGIGQISSEVPQNLSASRPQDRQFILSSKKLLLSDSGFYLCAWSVLDEKLFFGSGTQLSVL.

This clone showed up many times. Other DNA sequences from this sample encode an identical CDR3 as well. V is TRBV7-3 and J is TRBJ2-2; D remains unclear. V was clipped by 2 bases and J by 2 bases, with 6 bases between them. Germline V gene sequence: CDR1 SGHTA, CDR2 FQGTGA. CDR3 size: 14 residues. The CDR3 spells CASSLGLNTGELFF. The CDR3 coding sequence is TGTGCCAGCAGCTTAGGTCTTAACACCGGGGAGCTGTTTTTT.

With regard to this clone: This likely stems from a read error, as it lies one base from a far larger clone. V usage is TRBV14 and J usage is TRBJ2-2; TRBD1 agrees at 7 bases. Unmatched junction bases numbered 0, after V lost 8 bases and J lost 0 bases. CDR3 length: 13 residues. In germline, CDR1 is SGHDN, CDR2 FVKESK. DNA of the CDR3: TGTGCCAGCGGGACAGCGAACACCGGGGAGCTGTTTTTT. Its translation is CASGTANTGELFF.

The chain recombines TRBV19 with TRBJ1-1, with 10 positions matching TRBD1. Per the germline V gene, CDR1 is LNHDA and CDR2 is SQIVND (reference sequence). There are 14 residues in the CDR3. V was clipped by 5 bases and J by 7 bases; unmatched bases: 7. The CDR3 nucleotides are TGTGCCAGTAGTGGGGGGACAGGGGACCTTGAAGCTTTCTTT. Protein sequence: CASSGGTGDLEAFF. The full variable domain, its missing parts supplied by reference TRBV19 and TRBJ1-1, is DGGITQSPKYLFRKEGQNVTLSCEQNLNHDAMYWYRQDPGQGLRLIYYSQIVNDFQKGDIAEGYSVSREKKESFPLTVTSAQKNPTAFYLCASSGGTGDLEAFFGQGTRLTVV.

The J gene is TRBJ2-7, the V gene TRBV7-9; D might be TRBD1 (5 bases). Trimming took 4 bases from V and 2 from J, leaving 12 bases between them. CDR1 and CDR2 from the germline V gene are SEHNR and FQNEAQ (reference sequence). The CDR3 has 14 amino acids. The CDR3, as DNA: TGTGCCAGCAGCTCCTCAACAGGAGCCTACGAGCAGTACTTC. Encoded protein: CASSSSTGAYEQYF.

V usage is TRBV5-1 and J usage is TRBJ2-3, with 7 bases aligning to TRBD1. Germline V CDR1 and CDR2: SGHRS, YFSETQ. The trim removed 5 bases at V and 0 bases at J, leaving 3 bases unmatched. CDR3 size: 14 residues. The CDR3 here is CASRDRVSTDTQYF. The CDR3 coding sequence is TGCGCCAGCAGAGACAGGGTGAGCACAGATACGCAGTATTTT.

This clone came up once. The chain has TRBV15 and TRBJ2-7; D call uncertain. This CDR3 region has 15 residues. Trimming pared 0 bases from V and 2 bases from J, leaving 11 bases between. Germline CDR1 is LNHNV and CDR2 is YYDKDF (reference sequence). The chain's CDR3 is CATSRDQVEPYEQYF. In DNA form, the CDR3 reads TGTGCCACCAGCAGAGATCAGGTCGAACCCTACGAGCAGTACTTC.

The gene calls are TRBV7-2 and TRBJ2-7, with a tentative D call TRBD1 (6 bases). The germline CDR1 and CDR2 sequences are SGHTA and FQGNSA. The CDR3 is made up of 13 amino acids. V gave up 5 bases and J gave up 2 bases, with 10 bases separating them. The CDR3 region has the DNA TGTGCCAGCAGCCGGGACACCACCTACGAGCAGTACTTC. This gives the protein CASSRDTTYEQYF.

This clone was recorded only once. J is TRBJ1-4 and V is TRBV5-1; D remains ambiguous. CDR3 length: 15 residues. The ends were cut back, 0 bases at V and 5 bases at J, with 11 bases in the middle. Germline assignment: CDR1 SGHRS and CDR2 YFSETQ. The CDR3 bases are TGCGCCAGCAGCTTGGGAGGGAGACTGAATGAAAAACTGTTTTTT. It yields the protein CASSLGGRLNEKLFF.

In the case of this clone: At the DNA level, this CDR3 is encoded by other sequences in the same sample as well. The V and J genes are TRBV7-9 and TRBJ2-7; 9 nucleotides line up with TRBD1. V was pared by 0 bases and J by 2 bases, with 2 bases of the junction left unmatched. This CDR3 is built from 15 residues. Germline values: CDR1 SEHNR, CDR2 FQNEAQ (reference sequence). The CDR3 DNA is TGTGCCAGCAGCTTAGCGACAGGGGGACCCTACGAGCAGTACTTC. The encoded protein is CASSLATGGPYEQYF.

In this sample, this clone turned up many times. This chain uses TRBV5-1 with TRBJ1-1; D remains ambiguous. The CDR3 is made up of 14 amino acids. V was cut by 3 bases and J by 0 bases, with 9 bases left in between. Germline assignment: CDR1 SGHRS and CDR2 YFSETQ. CDR3: CASSSYLLNTEAFF. The CDR3 DNA reads as TGCGCCAGCAGCTCTTACCTCTTGAACACTGAAGCTTTCTTT.

The gene calls are TRBV28 and TRBJ2-3, with D hard to call. The V gene lost 1 base and the J gene lost 6 bases, with 5 bases spanning the gap. This CDR3 has 12 amino acids. Germline V gives CDR1 MDHEN, CDR2 SYDVKM. The CDR3 spells CASSLFGDTQYF. CDR3 coding DNA: TGTGCCAGCAGTTTATTTGGGGATACGCAGTATTTT.